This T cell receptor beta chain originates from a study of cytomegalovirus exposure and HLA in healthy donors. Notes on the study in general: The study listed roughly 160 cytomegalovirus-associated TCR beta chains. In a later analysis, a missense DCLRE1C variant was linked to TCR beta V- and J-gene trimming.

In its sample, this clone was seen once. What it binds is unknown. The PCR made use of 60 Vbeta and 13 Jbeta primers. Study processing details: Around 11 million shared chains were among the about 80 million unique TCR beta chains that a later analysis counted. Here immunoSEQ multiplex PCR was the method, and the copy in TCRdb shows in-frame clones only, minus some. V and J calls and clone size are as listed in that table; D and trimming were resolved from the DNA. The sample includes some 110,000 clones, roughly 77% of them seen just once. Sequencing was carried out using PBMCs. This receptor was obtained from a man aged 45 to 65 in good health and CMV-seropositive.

The DNA for the CDR3 is TGCGCCAGCAGCCAAGATAGGTTAGGGACAGGGACCTACGAGCAGTACTTC. This encodes CASSQDRLGTGTYEQYF. V usage is TRBV4-1 and J usage is TRBJ2-7; 9 nucleotides line up with TRBD1. In germline, CDR1 is MGHRA, CDR2 YSYEKL. The CDR3 contains 17 residues. J gave up 2 bases and V 0 bases, and 8 bases lay outside the gene matches.